The entry that follows covers one T cell receptor (beta chain) sequence. Its antigen is currently unknown. The sample comes from a study of OX40 agonist ivuxolimab in advanced cancers. Study conclusions and caveats: On average, CD8+ T cells showed a greater number of expanded clones than CD4+. Both blood CD4+ and CD8+ T cells showed clonal growth by week 6 at 0.1 to 3.0 mg/kg.

This table comes from immunoSEQ multiplex PCR, and its TCRdb copy is limited to in-frame clones, with some not included. This sample has 18,000 or so clones, with around 77% found just once. Germline-derived CDR1 and CDR2 are SGHAT and FQDESV (reference sequence). V lost 5 bases to trimming and J lost 6 bases; unmatched junction nucleotides: 3. The CDR3 is 13 residues long. The sequence was collected from an adult with an advanced solid tumor such as melanoma, head and neck, liver or kidney cancer. This chain connects TRBV11-1 to TRBJ2-1, with 8 bases fitting TRBD1. This sample comprised CD4+ or CD8+ T cells sorted from blood, obtained in a trial of the OX40 agonist ivuxolimab. Here the CDR3 DNA reads TGTGCCAGCAGCATCGGACAGGGCAATGAGCAGTTCTTC. The encoded protein is CASSIGQGNEQFF.